Presented here are 10 T cell receptor beta chains from one specimen sequenced in a study of CD8+CD57+ T cells in acquired aplastic anemia. For CDR3 and TCR beta VDJ profiling, genomic DNA was the template used. MiXCR, run by TCRdb on the reads, gives a single entry per CDR3 protein. The profile shows about 130,000 distinct CDR3 sequences, 48% of them singletons. Material for sequencing was sorted CD4+, CD8+, or CD8+CD57+ T cells (not recorded which) from PBMCs. These receptors were taken from a human donor in good health, serving as a control.

V gene TRBV2 combines with J gene TRBJ1-1, with a tentative D call TRBD1 (5 bases). From germline, CDR1 is SNHLY and CDR2 FYNNEI. The CDR3 contains 15 residues. V was cut by 2 bases and J by 4 bases, with 14 bases left in between. DNA for the CDR3: TGTGCCAGCAGTGAATATGCAGGGAGTTTCACTGAAGCTTTCTTT. This encodes CASSEYAGSFTEAFF.

Concerning this clonotype itself: This may come from a read error, since a much larger clone is one base off. The chain carries TRBV11-2 and TRBJ2-6; D is perhaps TRBD1 or TRBD2 (5 bases each). The CDR3 loop spans 17 amino acids. Germline assignment: CDR1 SGHAT and CDR2 FQNNGV. Trimming took 1 base from V and 6 from J, leaving 16 bases between them. This CDR3 reads CASSLVSGAPEANVLTF. CDR3 DNA sequence: TGTGCCAGCAGCTTAGTTTCCGGGGCGCCTGAGGCCAACGTCCTGACTTTC.

This clonotype was picked up many times. The CDR3 bases are TGTGCCAGCAGTTATGCAGGTCCGGCCTACGAGCAGTACTTC. This sequence encodes CASSYAGPAYEQYF. The chain is built from TRBV6-5 and TRBJ2-7, with D unresolved. CDR3 length: 14 amino acids. V was pared by 3 bases and J by 2 bases, with 11 bases between. Germline V CDR1 and CDR2: MNHEY, SVGAGI.

This clonotype was detected ten times or more. Germline and junction disagree at one end, which may indicate a read error. This chain connects TRBV2 to TRBJ2-1; 9 bases map to TRBD2. Germline values: CDR1 SNHLY, CDR2 FYNNEI. The CDR3 runs to 15 residues. This chain's CDR3 is CASSYSGGRGNEQIF. CDR3 sequence (DNA): TGTGCCAGCAGTTATAGCGGGGGCCGGGGAAATGAGCAGATCTTC.

This clonotype was counted at least ten times. V is TRBV6-2 or TRBV6-3 and J is TRBJ2-7; no clear D gene. The length of the CDR3 is 13 residues. The V gene's germline CDR1 is MNHEY and CDR2 SVGEGT. V was trimmed by 2 bases and J by 4 bases, leaving 9 bases between them. Here the CDR3 reads CASSYSPEYEQYF. The CDR3, as DNA: TGTGCCAGCAGTTACAGCCCCGAGTACGAGCAGTACTTC.

The CDR3 protein is CASSPTGMGTQYF. The CDR3 coding sequence is TGTGCCAGCAGTCCCACAGGGATGGGGACCCAGTACTTC. The V call is TRBV25-1, the J call TRBJ2-5; maybe TRBD1 (6 bases). Trimming stripped 5 bases from V and 7 bases from J, with 14 bases between. The CDR3 covers 13 residues. Germline CDR1 reads MGHDK; CDR2 reads SYGVNS.

This clonotype was seen ten or more times. V and J are TRBV6-1 and TRBJ2-6; D is perhaps TRBD1 or TRBD2 (5 bases each). The CDR3 totals 17 residues. The V gene lost 8 bases and the J gene lost 1 base, with 18 bases spanning the gap. Looked up from germline, CDR1 is MNHNS and CDR2 is SASEGT. Here the CDR3 reads CASSSTRGASGANVLTF. The CDR3 DNA reads TGTGCCAGCTCGTCAACTCGGGGCGCGTCTGGGGCCAACGTCCTGACTTTC.

This clonotype appeared many times. The rearrangement uses TRBV28 and TRBJ1-5; 7 positions agree with TRBD1. Trimming took 5 bases from V and 3 from J; bases not matched to a gene: 7. Germline V gene sequence: CDR1 MDHEN, CDR2 SYDVKM. The CDR3 is 15 amino acids. As DNA, the CDR3 is TGTGCCAGCAGTCTCCTGACAGGGTCCAATCAGCCCCAGCATTTT. This gives the protein CASSLLTGSNQPQHF.

The chain is built from TRBV9 and TRBJ2-1; D not certain. The CDR3 sequence is 11 residues long. V lost 3 bases, J lost 5 bases, and 3 bases lay in between. In germline, CDR1 is SGDLS, CDR2 YYNGEE. CDR3 loop: CASSEDNEQFF. The DNA for the CDR3 is TGTGCCAGCAGCGAAGACAATGAGCAGTTCTTC.

V and J are TRBV2 and TRBJ2-5, with a weak D call TRBD1 (6 bases). The CDR3 consists of 15 residues. Trimming took 3 bases from V and 2 from J, leaving 13 bases between them. Looked up from germline, CDR1 is SNHLY and CDR2 is FYNNEI. In DNA form, the CDR3 reads TGTGCCAGCAGTGAGGATCGGGACACACAAGAGACCCAGTACTTC. The encoded protein is CASSEDRDTQETQYF.